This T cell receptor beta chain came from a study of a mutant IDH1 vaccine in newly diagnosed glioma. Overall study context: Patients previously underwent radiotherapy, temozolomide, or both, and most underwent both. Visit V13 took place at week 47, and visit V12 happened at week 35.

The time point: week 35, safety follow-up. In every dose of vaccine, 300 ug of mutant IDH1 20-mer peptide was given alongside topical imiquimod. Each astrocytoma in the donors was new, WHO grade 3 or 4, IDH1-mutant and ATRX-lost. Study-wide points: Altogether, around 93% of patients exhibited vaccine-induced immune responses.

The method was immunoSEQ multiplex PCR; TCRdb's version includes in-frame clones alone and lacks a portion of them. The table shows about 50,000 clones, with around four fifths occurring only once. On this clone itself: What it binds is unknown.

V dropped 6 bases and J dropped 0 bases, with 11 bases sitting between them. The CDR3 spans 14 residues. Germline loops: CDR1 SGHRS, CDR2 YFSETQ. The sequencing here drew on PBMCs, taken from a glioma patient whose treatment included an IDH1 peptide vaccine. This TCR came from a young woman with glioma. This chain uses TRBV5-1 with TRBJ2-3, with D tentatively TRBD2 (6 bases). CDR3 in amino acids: CASKWGVSTDTQYF. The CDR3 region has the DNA TGCGCCAGCAAGTGGGGGGTGAGCACAGATACGCAGTATTTT.